Listed below are T cell receptor beta chains from one sample, sequenced in a study of blood T cell repertoires in COVID-19. Profiling relied on immunoSEQ multiplex PCR, and the TCRdb table lists in-frame clones only, not all of them. The sample lists about 320,000 clones; about 91% were seen once. Sequenced input: peripheral blood. Receptors were obtained from a woman aged 25 to 39 with COVID-19, enrolled during active disease. Each CDR3 is given with its conserved first and last residue. D genes are given only for firm matches. Size tells how often a clone was seen (once, few, many) or the class of an expanded clone, and some rows leave it out.

d_gene | j_gene | abundance | v_gene | CDR3aa | CDR3nt
. | TRBJ2-2 | . | TRBV5-1 | CASSLGAQANTGELFF | TGCGCCAGCAGCTTGGGGGCGCAGGCGAACACCGGGGAGCTGTTTTTT
. | TRBJ2-1 | once | TRBV11-3 | CASSVRLVSSYNEQFF | TGTGCCAGCAGCGTCCGACTAGTTTCCTCCTACAATGAGCAGTTCTTC
. | TRBJ1-2 | . | TRBV30 | CAWSSTIIQGLSYGYTF | TGTGCCTGGAGTTCTACGATCATTCAGGGGTTGAGCTATGGCTACACCTTC
. | TRBJ1-1 | few | TRBV5-1 | CASRLDRPNTEAFF | TGCGCCAGCAGATTAGACAGACCCAACACTGAAGCTTTCTTT
TRBD1 | TRBJ1-4 | . | TRBV15 | CATSPRTGKLFF | TGTGCCACCAGCCCCAGGACAGGGAAACTGTTTTTT
. | TRBJ1-1 | . | TRBV6-5 | CASTHRVSAEAFF | TGTGCCAGCACCCACAGGGTATCGGCTGAAGCTTTCTTT
TRBD2 | TRBJ2-1 | . | TRBV19 | CASRRLAGSEQFF | TGTGCCAGTAGGCGGCTAGCGGGAAGTGAGCAGTTCTTC
. | TRBJ1-4 | . | TRBV6-5 | CASSRREPEKLFF | TGTGCCAGCAGCCGCCGGGAGCCTGAAAAACTGTTTTTT
. | TRBJ1-1 | . | TRBV7-3 | CASSLIGVRDTEAFF | TGTGCCAGCAGCTTAATAGGGGTCAGGGACACTGAAGCTTTCTTT
. | TRBJ1-2 | . | TRBV7-8 | CASTDRRLLPDGYTF | TGTGCCAGCACCGACCGGAGGCTCCTACCGGATGGCTACACCTTC
. | TRBJ1-5 | . | TRBV2 | CASRFGSNQPQHF | TGTGCCAGCCGGTTCGGTAGCAATCAGCCCCAGCATTTT
. | TRBJ1-2 | . | TRBV7-9 | CASSLIGREDYGYTF | TGTGCCAGCAGCTTAATCGGACGGGAGGACTATGGCTACACCTTC
TRBD1 | TRBJ1-2 | . | TRBV6-6 | CASSTPGQGFGYTF | TGTGCCAGCAGTACACCGGGACAGGGGTTTGGCTACACCTTC
. | TRBJ1-2 | . | TRBV6-1 | CASSERPSYGYTF | TGTGCCAGCAGTGAGCGGCCTAGTTATGGCTACACCTTC
TRBD1 | TRBJ2-2 | . | TRBV7-9 | CASSFPRTGVPGELFF | TGTGCCAGCAGCTTCCCCCGGACAGGGGTGCCCGGGGAGCTGTTTTTT
. | TRBJ1-4 | . | TRBV6-1 | CASREPSFAANEKLFF | TGTGCCAGCAGGGAACCGAGCTTCGCGGCTAATGAAAAACTGTTTTTT
. | TRBJ2-1 | . | TRBV6-2/TRBV6-3 | CASSLQDPTYNEQFF | TGTGCCAGCAGTTTACAGGACCCTACCTACAATGAGCAGTTCTTC
. | TRBJ1-1 | . | TRBV19 | CASSMTGAYTEAFF | TGTGCCAGTAGTATGACAGGAGCCTACACTGAAGCTTTCTTT
. | TRBJ1-5 | . | TRBV28 | CASSLHWRTDNQPQHF | TGTGCCAGCAGTTTACATTGGAGGACGGACAATCAGCCCCAGCATTTT
TRBD2 | TRBJ2-1 | . | TRBV10-3 | CAISESGGGVSEQFF | TGTGCCATCAGTGAGTCTGGCGGGGGAGTAAGTGAGCAGTTCTTC
. | TRBJ2-7 | . | TRBV27 | CASRPRRGALEQYF | TGTGCCAGCAGACCACGCCGGGGGGCACTCGAGCAGTACTTC
. | TRBJ2-1 | . | TRBV7-2 | CASSLRGARYNEQFF | TGTGCCAGCAGCCTCCGGGGGGCGCGATACAATGAGCAGTTCTTC
. | TRBJ2-1 | . | TRBV6-1 | CASSTPVGEDNEQFF | TGTGCCAGCAGTACCCCCGTAGGGGAGGACAATGAGCAGTTCTTC
TRBD2 | TRBJ2-5 | . | TRBV5-4 | CASSTQRGKETQYF | TGTGCCAGCAGCACTCAGCGGGGAAAAGAGACCCAGTACTTC
. | TRBJ1-2 | few | TRBV2 | CASKPPRDNYGYTF | TGTGCCAGCAAACCTCCTCGGGATAACTATGGCTACACCTTC
TRBD2 | TRBJ2-7 | . | TRBV7-2 | CASSSGGTRGTYEQYF | TGTGCCAGCAGCTCGGGGGGGACCCGGGGAACCTACGAGCAGTACTTC
TRBD1 | TRBJ1-1 | . | TRBV6-5 | CASRVTGNREAFF | TGTGCCAGCAGAGTGACAGGGAATCGAGAAGCTTTCTTT
TRBD1 | TRBJ1-1 | once | TRBV10-1 | CASSQGQPTEAFF | TGCGCCAGCAGCCAGGGACAGCCCACTGAAGCTTTCTTT
. | TRBJ1-1 | . | TRBV3-1/TRBV3-2 | CASSQETNTEAFF | TGTGCCAGCAGCCAAGAGACTAACACTGAAGCTTTCTTT
TRBD1 | TRBJ2-7 | . | TRBV12-3/TRBV12-4 | CASRRQGVDEQYF | TGTGCCAGCAGACGACAGGGAGTGGACGAGCAGTACTTC
. | TRBJ1-3 | . | TRBV10-2 | CASRTQTGGGSGNTIYF | TGCGCCAGCAGAACCCAGACAGGCGGAGGCTCTGGAAACACCATATATTTT
TRBD1 | TRBJ1-3 | . | TRBV18 | CASSQTAVRDSSGNTIYF | TGTGCCAGCTCACAAACTGCCGTCCGGGACAGCTCTGGAAACACCATATATTTT
TRBD2 | TRBJ2-3 | . | TRBV7-8 | CASSPKGLGLTDTQYF | TGTGCCAGCAGCCCGAAAGGACTAGGGCTCACAGATACGCAGTATTTT
. | TRBJ2-2 | . | TRBV6-5 | CASSYDSANTGELFF | TGTGCCAGCAGTTACGACAGCGCGAACACCGGGGAGCTGTTTTTT
TRBD1 | TRBJ1-2 | . | TRBV5-5 | CASSLDTQSGQIYGYTF | TGTGCCAGCAGCTTGGATACCCAGTCGGGACAGATATATGGCTACACCTTC
. | TRBJ1-4 | few | TRBV12-3/TRBV12-4 | CASRTAGEGKLFF | TGTGCCAGCAGGACAGCAGGGGAGGGGAAACTGTTTTTT
TRBD2 | TRBJ2-5 | . | TRBV12-5 | CASAPAGGRPQETQYF | TGTGCTAGTGCCCCGGCGGGGGGTAGACCCCAAGAGACCCAGTACTTC
. | TRBJ1-1 | . | TRBV4-1 | CASSQGYRADTEAFF | TGCGCCAGCAGCCAAGGGTACAGGGCCGACACTGAAGCTTTCTTT
. | TRBJ2-3 | . | TRBV15 | CATSFGTPDTQYF | TGTGCCACCAGCTTCGGGACACCAGATACGCAGTATTTT
TRBD2 | TRBJ2-3 | once | TRBV11-3 | CASSLDSLAGGNTQYF | TGTGCCAGCAGCTTGGATTCACTAGCGGGGGGAAATACGCAGTATTTT
TRBD2 | TRBJ2-1 | . | TRBV18 | CASSPPGLAGGNNEQFF | TGTGCCAGCTCACCACCGGGACTAGCGGGGGGGAACAATGAGCAGTTCTTC
. | TRBJ1-2 | . | TRBV29-1 | CSMDKDRPGYTF | TGCAGCATGGACAAGGACCGCCCTGGCTACACCTTC
. | TRBJ2-2 | few | TRBV19 | CASSPLPANTGELFF | TGTGCCAGTAGTCCTCTCCCGGCGAACACCGGGGAGCTGTTTTTT
. | TRBJ1-1 | once | TRBV2 | CASSEAGGGKNTEAFF | TGTGCCAGCAGTGAAGCGGGCGGGGGGAAGAACACTGAAGCTTTCTTT
. | TRBJ2-1 | . | TRBV9 | CASSDPSSVSYNEQFF | TGTGCCAGCAGCGATCCCTCGAGTGTATCCTACAATGAGCAGTTCTTC
TRBD1 | TRBJ2-7 | . | TRBV2 | CASSEARQGYEQYF | TGTGCCAGCAGTGAAGCGAGACAGGGCTACGAGCAGTACTTC
TRBD1 | TRBJ1-2 | few | TRBV9 | CASSPRTGGSYGYTF | TGTGCCAGCAGCCCCCGGACAGGGGGAAGCTATGGCTACACCTTC
. | TRBJ1-1 | . | TRBV6-2/TRBV6-3 | CASSRTRGTEAFF | TGTGCCAGCAGCCGCACTCGGGGAACTGAAGCTTTCTTT
. | TRBJ2-3 | . | TRBV15 | CATSRSPGRTDTQYF | TGTGCCACCAGCAGATCACCGGGTCGCACAGATACGCAGTATTTT
TRBD1 | TRBJ1-6 | few | TRBV2 | CASSGTGGNSPLHF | TGTGCCAGCAGCGGGACAGGGGGCAATTCACCCCTCCACTTT
TRBD1 | TRBJ1-5 | . | TRBV4-1 | CASSQVEGQVYQPQHF | TGCGCCAGCAGCCAAGTAGAGGGACAGGTGTATCAGCCCCAGCATTTT
. | TRBJ1-3 | . | TRBV4-3 | CASSQGLSGNTIYF | TGCGCCAGCAGCCAAGGACTCTCTGGAAACACCATATATTTT